The 23 T cell receptor beta chains below come from one sample, sequenced in a study of T cell responses to AZD1222 COVID-19 vaccine. TCRdb's copy holds only in-frame clones and misses some; the assay was immunoSEQ multiplex PCR. The sample carries 210,000 or so clones, around 94% recorded once. Material: peripheral blood, obtained 28 days after the second dose of the MenACWY control vaccine. Every receptor here comes from an adult who received the MenACWY meningococcal vaccine as a control.

The chain is built from TRBV28 and TRBJ1-2; D call uncertain. Trimming removed 7 bases from V and 1 base from J, with 16 bases in between. Germline CDR1 reads MDHEN; CDR2 reads SYDVKM. CDR3 length: 15 residues. The CDR3 region has the DNA TGTGCCAGCACCCCCCCCGGAGGAGATAACTATGGCTACACCTTC. It specifies CASTPPGGDNYGYTF.

This clone was found a few times. The chain uses TRBV7-3 and TRBJ1-1, with no clear D. Trimming took off 0 bases at V and 1 base at J, with 12 bases between the two ends. The length of the CDR3 is 16 residues. Germline V gene lookup returns CDR1 SGHTA and CDR2 FQGTGA. Here the CDR3 reads CASSLTPLRRNTEAFF. CDR3 nucleotide sequence: TGTGCCAGCAGCTTAACCCCTCTACGGAGGAACACTGAAGCTTTCTTT.

V is TRBV11-2 and J is TRBJ2-5; 9 bases are shared with TRBD2. After removal of 5 bases from V and 1 base from J, the junction contained 5 bases not matched to a gene. Germline V CDR1 and CDR2: SGHAT, FQNNGV. The CDR3 loop spans 15 amino acids. The CDR3 DNA is TGTGCCAGCAGCGGTAGCGGGGGAACCCAAGAGACCCAGTACTTC. Encoded protein: CASSGSGGTQETQYF.

V usage is TRBV24-1 and J usage is TRBJ2-2, with TRBD2 matching 10 bases. This CDR3 has 15 amino acids. Germline V lookup: CDR1 KGHDR, CDR2 SFDVKD. V lost 3 bases, J lost 4 bases, and 1 base stayed unmatched. The CDR3 sequence is CATSDIAGGTGELFF. The CDR3 DNA follows: TGTGCCACCAGTGATATAGCGGGAGGCACCGGGGAGCTGTTTTTT.

A remark on this clone: Other DNA sequences in this sample translate to the same CDR3. V and J are TRBV30 and TRBJ1-5, with D uncertain. Trimming stripped 1 base from V and 1 base from J, with 5 bases between. The CDR3 extends over 13 amino acids. The V gene's germline CDR1 is GTSNPN and CDR2 SVGIG (reference sequence). The CDR3 nucleotides read TGTGCCTGGAGTGGCCAGAGCAATCAGCCCCAGCATTTT. This codes for CAWSGQSNQPQHF.

This chain links TRBV29-1 with TRBJ2-1; tentatively, D is TRBD2 (6 bases). Trimming removed 4 bases from V and 3 bases from J, with 10 bases in between. Germline V CDR1 and CDR2: SQVTM, ANQGSEA. This CDR3 contains 13 residues. The CDR3 DNA reads as TGCAGCGTTGGTGGGAGGAGCTACAATGAGCAGTTCTTC. The encoded protein is CSVGGRSYNEQFF.

This chain uses TRBV27 with TRBJ1-1; D might be TRBD1 (5 bases). Germline V gene data show CDR1 as MNHEY and CDR2 as SMNVEV (reference sequence). The CDR3 consists of 13 residues. Trimming took off 0 bases at V and 8 bases at J, with 10 bases between the two ends. The CDR3 spells CASSLSPGREAFF. In nucleotides, the CDR3 is TGTGCCAGCAGTTTATCGCCAGGGCGAGAAGCTTTCTTT.

This clone was counted a single time. This chain links TRBV18 with TRBJ1-4; weak D call: TRBD1 (5 bases). There are 12 residues in the CDR3. V was shortened by 4 bases and J by 12 bases, with 12 bases between the two germline ends. Germline V gene lookup returns CDR1 KGHSH and CDR2 LQKENI. The CDR3 DNA reads as TGTGCCAGCTCACAAGCTCAAGGGGAACTGTTTTTT. Protein: CASSQAQGELFF.

The gene calls are TRBV29-1 and TRBJ2-3, with a weak D call TRBD2 (6 bases). CDR3 length equals 18 residues. V shed 3 bases and J shed 14 bases, with 36 bases lying between them. Germline-derived CDR1 and CDR2 are SQVTM and ANQGSEA. The CDR3 DNA follows: TGCAGCGTTGAGCGGGGTCTGGGACTTTCTACAGCCCAAGGAACCCGGTATTTT. Translation: CSVERGLGLSTAQGTRYF.

The genes are TRBV19 and TRBJ2-1, with 14 bases identical to TRBD2. Germline values: CDR1 LNHDA, CDR2 SQIVND (reference sequence). The V segment lost 4 bases and the J segment 10 bases; nucleotides outside the gene matches: 9. This CDR3 region has 16 residues. CDR3 DNA: TGTGCCAGTAGTACCCGGACTAGCGGGGGGTACAGCGAGCAGTTCTTC. Its protein product is CASSTRTSGGYSEQFF.

V and J are TRBV6-2 or TRBV6-3 and TRBJ2-2; TRBD2 matches at 11 bases. J was trimmed by 5 bases and V by 4 bases; bases with no gene match: 3. Germline CDR1 is MNHEY and CDR2 is SVGEGT. The CDR3 loop spans 15 amino acids. The CDR3 coding sequence is TGTGCCAGCAGTTTGACTAGCGGGGATACCGGGGAGCTGTTTTTT. It codes for CASSLTSGDTGELFF.

V is TRBV3-1 (or the pseudogene TRBV3-2) and J is TRBJ1-6, with TRBD1 as a possible D gene (6 bases). Deletions cut 0 bases from V and 9 bases from J, with 18 bases between. Germline CDR1 reads LGHDT; CDR2 reads YNNKEL (reference sequence). The CDR3 sequence is 17 residues long. The CDR3 loop is CASSQEGGRGDASPLHF. The CDR3, as DNA: TGTGCCAGCAGCCAAGAAGGGGGAAGGGGGGACGCTTCACCCCTCCACTTT.

The rearrangement joins TRBV10-3 to TRBJ2-3, with a possible D match to TRBD1 (6 bases). Germline V CDR1 and CDR2: ENHRY, SYGVKD. The CDR3 extends over 16 amino acids. Between the trimmed V and J ends, which lost 6 bases and 0 bases, there was a span of 16 bases. The CDR3 reads CAIRGAYRESTDTQYF. The DNA of the CDR3 is TGTGCCATCAGGGGGGCCTACAGGGAAAGCACAGATACGCAGTATTTT.

The J gene is TRBJ2-1, the V gene TRBV5-4; 12 nucleotides align to TRBD2. Germline CDR1 reads SGHNT; CDR2 reads YYREEE (reference sequence). J was trimmed by 10 bases and V by 4 bases; bases with no gene match: 12. This CDR3 region has 16 residues. CDR3 region: CASSPPGLAGPGEQFF. The CDR3 DNA follows: TGTGCCAGCAGCCCGCCGGGACTAGCGGGTCCCGGGGAGCAGTTCTTC.

The V gene is TRBV28, the J gene TRBJ1-5; no clear D. The CDR3 contains 13 residues. V was cut by 7 bases and J by 4 bases, with 11 bases left in between. Germline V gene data show CDR1 as MDHEN and CDR2 as SYDVKM. The CDR3 coding sequence is TGTGCCAGCATAGAGGGCGGGAATCAGCCCCAGCATTTT. Its translation: CASIEGGNQPQHF.

The chain employs TRBV5-1 and TRBJ1-4, with D maybe TRBD1 (5 bases). Trimming took off 0 bases at V and 6 bases at J, with 9 bases between the two ends. CDR1 and CDR2 from the germline V gene are SGHRS and YFSETQ. The length of the CDR3 is 14 residues. CDR3: CASSLDGGYEKLFF. DNA of the CDR3: TGCGCCAGCAGCTTGGATGGGGGATATGAAAAACTGTTTTTT.

The chain joins TRBV28 to TRBJ2-7; D possibly matches TRBD1 or TRBD2 (5 bases each). Trimming pared 7 bases from V and 3 bases from J, leaving 16 bases between. The CDR3 length is 14 residues. Germline values: CDR1 MDHEN, CDR2 SYDVKM. CDR3 DNA: TGTGCCAGCACGGTCGGGACGAGTTTCTACGAGCAGTACTTC. Encoded protein: CASTVGTSFYEQYF.

The chain has TRBV7-9 and TRBJ1-4; D is uncertain. This CDR3 has 12 residues. CDR1 is SEHNR, CDR2 FQNEAQ, per germline (reference sequence). The V and J ends lost 5 bases and 8 bases respectively, with 9 bases between them. The DNA of the CDR3 is TGTGCCAGCAGCGCGCCCGAGGAAAAACTGTTTTTT. Protein sequence: CASSAPEEKLFF.

The chain has TRBV4-3 and TRBJ1-5; D not resolved. This CDR3 is 15 amino acids long. The V gene lost 3 bases and the J gene lost 5 bases, with 14 bases spanning the gap. Germline V gene lookup returns CDR1 LGHNA and CDR2 YSLEER. The CDR3 DNA reads TGCGCCAGCAGCCAGCAGCCGGGCGACCATCAGCCCCAGCATTTT. It translates to CASSQQPGDHQPQHF.

The chain couples TRBV21-1 to TRBJ1-2; the table's D call, TRBD1, has no DNA check behind it. TRBV21-1 counts as a pseudogene. The CDR3 has 15 amino acids. CDR3 protein: CASRGDREADYGYTF. DNA of the CDR3: TGTGCCAGCAGGGGGGACAGGGAAGCTGACTATGGCTACACCTTC.

The V gene is TRBV19, the J gene TRBJ2-7; D is unresolved. Trimming pared 5 bases from V and 0 bases from J, leaving 11 bases between. The germline V gene encodes CDR1 LNHDA and CDR2 SQIVND (reference sequence). The CDR3 is made up of 14 amino acids. The CDR3 region has the DNA TGTGCCAGTAGTGTGTCTGAAATCTCCTACGAGCAGTACTTC. The encoded protein is CASSVSEISYEQYF. Full variable domain (missing parts from reference TRBV19 and TRBJ2-7): DGGITQSPKYLFRKEGQNVTLSCEQNLNHDAMYWYRQDPGQGLRLIYYSQIVNDFQKGDIAEGYSVSREKKESFPLTVTSAQKNPTAFYLCASSVSEISYEQYFGPGTRLTVT.

This chain connects TRBV11-3 to TRBJ1-1; 10 nucleotides match TRBD1. Germline CDR1 reads SGHNT; CDR2 reads YENEEA. The length of the CDR3 is 16 residues. The V segment lost 5 bases and the J segment 3 bases; nucleotides outside the gene matches: 9. CDR3 residues: CASSPGQGMGDTEAFF. The CDR3, as DNA: TGTGCCAGCAGCCCGGGACAGGGGATGGGAGACACTGAAGCTTTCTTT.

This clone has only one observation. This rearrangement joins TRBV23-1 to TRBJ2-1, with TRBD1 identical over 8 bases. TRBV23-1 is marked as an open reading frame, function uncertain. V shed 4 bases, J shed 1 base, and the junction held 6 bases outside the gene matches. The CDR3 totals 16 residues. The CDR3: CASSRPDRESYNEQFF. In nucleotides, the CDR3 is TGCGCCAGCAGTCGCCCGGACAGGGAGTCCTACAATGAGCAGTTCTTC.